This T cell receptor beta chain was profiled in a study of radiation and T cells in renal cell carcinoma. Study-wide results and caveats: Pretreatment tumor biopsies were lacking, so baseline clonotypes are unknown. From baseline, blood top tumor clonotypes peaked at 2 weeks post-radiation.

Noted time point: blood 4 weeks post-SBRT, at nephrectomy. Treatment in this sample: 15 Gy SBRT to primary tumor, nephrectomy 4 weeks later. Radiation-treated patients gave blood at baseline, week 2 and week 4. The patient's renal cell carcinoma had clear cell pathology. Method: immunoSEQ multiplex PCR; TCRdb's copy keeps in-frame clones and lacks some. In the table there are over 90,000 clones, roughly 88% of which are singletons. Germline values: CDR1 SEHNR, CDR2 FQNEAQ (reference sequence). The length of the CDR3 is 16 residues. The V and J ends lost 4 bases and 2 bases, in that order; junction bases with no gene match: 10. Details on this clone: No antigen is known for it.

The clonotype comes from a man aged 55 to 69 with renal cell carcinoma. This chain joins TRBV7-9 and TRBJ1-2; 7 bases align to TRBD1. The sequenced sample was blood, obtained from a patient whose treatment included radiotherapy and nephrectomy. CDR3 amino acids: CASSSSQGIENYGYTF. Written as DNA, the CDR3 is TGTGCCAGCAGCTCCTCACAGGGGATCGAGAACTATGGCTACACCTTC.